This T cell receptor (beta chain) is drawn from a study of blood T cell repertoires in COVID-19 (dated by TCRdb to the early 2020s). A note on the overall study: Samples covering the acute and convalescent phases of COVID-19 were provided by collaborators in the United States, Italy and Spain. Samples were obtained from the ongoing ImmuneRACE study (first 160 participants) and from about 1,300 subjects provided by 6 global collaborators. Subjects who had been exposed to COVID-19, were actively infected with it, or had recovered from it provided the deeply sampled blood TCRbeta repertoires that made up the dataset. The material from the prospective study consisted of cDNA or gDNA derived from T cells, B-cell-depleted T cells, or PBMCs. The sample metadata nearly always contained a de-identified subject ID, COVID-19 status, age in years and sex. A freely available public database, intended as a resource for researchers studying the immune response to SARS-CoV-2, is where the repertoires were released. HLA class I and class II types, where available, came from metadata supplied by the sample provider rather than from assay-based typing. Overall results and qualifications from the work: The amount of clinical and demographic metadata varied by source and participant and was provided uncurated.

Each collaborating institution followed its own protocols to collect whole blood in K2EDTA tubes. Collaborator samples were shipped for TCRbeta analysis as frozen whole blood, isolated PBMCs, or DNA extracted from either sample type. With regard to this clone: The clone's antigen remains unknown. The input lacks base qualities; no much larger clone sits a single base away.

V is clipped by 6 bases and J by 3 bases, and the sequence between their germline boundaries is 15 bases long. The CDR3, from cysteine to phenylalanine, totals 15 residues. Only the CDR3 region is kept as DNA, spanning 45 bases read in frame from base 1. CDR1 is given as MDHEN and CDR2 as SYDVKM, both from the germline V gene. TCRbeta CDR3 regions were amplified from genomic DNA by means of the immunoSEQ Assay, a bias-controlled multiplex PCR. For the original study's pipeline: The number of nucleated cells in each sample was estimated from the amplification of reference gene primers within the assay. To quantify the absolute abundance of each unique TCRbeta CDR3 rearrangement, sequence reads were collapsed and filtered. For each sample, productive Simpson clonality was calculated as the square root of Simpson's diversity index across productive rearrangements. The clones in this table, taken by TCRdb from immuneACCESS, are in-frame only. Not every clone is retained; where verified, under half of the shortfall comes from an unresolved V gene, and the cause of the rest is unknown. For V, J and clone size, that table is used; D and trimming come from the DNA. The sample data list more than 90,000 clones, and 85% of these were observed just once. Of the sample, 1.5% to 2% falls within the top ten clones.

Recombination connected TRBV28 to TRBJ1-3; no D gene is confidently identified. What was sequenced was peripheral blood. The clonotype was recovered from a woman between 65 and 79 years old with active or convalescent COVID-19. CDR3 region: CASSPPLGLGNTIYF. The DNA reads as follows: TGTGCCAGCAGCCCCCCCCTAGGACTTGGAAACACCATATATTTT.